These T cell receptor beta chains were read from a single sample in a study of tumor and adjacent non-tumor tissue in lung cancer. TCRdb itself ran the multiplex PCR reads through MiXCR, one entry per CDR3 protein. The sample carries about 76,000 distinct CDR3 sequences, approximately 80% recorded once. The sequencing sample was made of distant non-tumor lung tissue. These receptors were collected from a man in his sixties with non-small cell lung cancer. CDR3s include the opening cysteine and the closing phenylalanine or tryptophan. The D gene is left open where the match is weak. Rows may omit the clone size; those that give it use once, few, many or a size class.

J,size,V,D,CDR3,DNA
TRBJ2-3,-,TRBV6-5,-,CASSAGTDTQCF,TGTGCCAGCAGCGCAGGCACGGATACGCAATGTTTT
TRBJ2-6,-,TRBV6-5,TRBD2,CASSLAGASYGVNVLTF,TGTGCTAGCAGCCTAGCGGGAGCCAGCTATGGGGTCAACGTCCTGACTTTC
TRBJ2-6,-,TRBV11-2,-,CVSSPISRANVLSF,TGTGTCAGCAGTCCTATCTCTAGGGCCAACGTCCTGTCGTTC
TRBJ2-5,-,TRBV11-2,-,CARNSTGEETQYF,TGCGCCAGAAACTCTACTGGGGAAGAGACCCAGTACTTC
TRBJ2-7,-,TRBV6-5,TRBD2,CASSYHSTSSYEQYF,TGTGCCAGCAGTTACCATTCGACTAGCAGCTATGAGCAGTACTTC
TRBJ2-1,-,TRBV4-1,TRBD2,CANSQDRTSGRFSYNEQFF,TGCGCCAACAGCCAAGATAGGACTAGCGGGAGGTTCTCCTACAATGAGCAGTTCTTC
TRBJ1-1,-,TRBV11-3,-,CASSFTVTVGTEAFF,TGTGCCAGCAGCTTCACCGTCACGGTCGGCACTGAAGCTTTCTTT
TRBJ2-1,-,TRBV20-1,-,CSARASAGKLSAQFF,TGCAGTGCTAGAGCTTCGGCGGGGAAGCTTAGTGCGCAGTTCTTC
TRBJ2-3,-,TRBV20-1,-,CNAIVGFQGTDTQYF,TGCAATGCTATAGTGGGATTTCAGGGCACAGATACGCAGTATTTT
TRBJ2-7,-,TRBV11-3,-,CASRYRTELTYEQYF,TGTGCCAGCAGGTATCGGACTGAATTAACCTATGAGCAGTACTTC
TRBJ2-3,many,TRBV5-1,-,CASRRADTQYF,TGCGCCAGCAGGCGGGCAGATACGCAGTATTTT
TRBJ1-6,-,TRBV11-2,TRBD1,CDSNLETGGFSALHF,TGTGACAGCAACTTAGAAACAGGGGGCTTTTCAGCCCTCCACTTT
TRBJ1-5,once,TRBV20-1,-,CSTRQDSSQLQHF,TGCAGTACTAGACAGGATAGCAGTCAGCTCCAGCATTTT
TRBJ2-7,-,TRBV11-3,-,CASSYWQTYEQYF,TGTGCTAGCAGCTACTGGCAGACCTACGAGCAGTACTTC
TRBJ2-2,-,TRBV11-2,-,CASSFSWAVTGKLFF,TGTGCCAGCAGCTTCAGCTGGGCCGTGACCGGGAAGCTGTTTTTT
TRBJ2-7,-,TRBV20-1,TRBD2,CSARTSGRSYEQYF,TGCAGTGCTAGGACTAGCGGGAGGTCTTACGAGCAGTACTTC
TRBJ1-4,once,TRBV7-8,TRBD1,CAISFDRGREKLFF,TGTGCCATCAGCTTCGACAGGGGTCGGGAAAAACTGTTTTTT
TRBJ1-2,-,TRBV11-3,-,CASSRTGWYGYTF,TGTGCAAGCAGCCGAACAGGATGGTATGGCTACACCTTC
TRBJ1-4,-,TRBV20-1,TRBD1,CSVRGAEQGTLLERLFF,TGCAGTGTTAGAGGGGCGGAACAGGGGACCTTACTTGAAAGACTGTTTTTT
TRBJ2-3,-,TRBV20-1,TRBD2,CSAIYPLAGDLQGDTQYF,TGCAGTGCTATATATCCACTAGCGGGGGACCTGCAGGGAGATACGCAGTATTTT
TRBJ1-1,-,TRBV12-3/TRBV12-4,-,CASSPQRRAFETFF,TGTGCCAGCAGTCCGCAGCGTCGGGCCTTTGAAACTTTCTTT
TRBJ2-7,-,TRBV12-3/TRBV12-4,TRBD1,CASGLAGQGYERYF,TGTGCCAGCGGTTTGGCGGGACAGGGGTACGAGCGGTACTTC
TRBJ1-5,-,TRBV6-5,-,CASSYLQGSHQPHHF,TGCGCCAGCAGTTACCTACAGGGAAGCCATCAGCCCCATCATTTT
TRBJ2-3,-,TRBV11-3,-,CARSFQMADTQYF,TGTGCCCGCAGCTTTCAGATGGCAGATACGCAGTATTTT
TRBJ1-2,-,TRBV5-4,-,CTSSLEREAAVYGYTF,TGTACCAGCAGCTTGGAGAGGGAAGCGGCTGTCTATGGCTACACCTTC
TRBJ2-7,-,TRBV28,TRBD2,CASSSPRGSGGSYNEQYF,TGTGCCAGCAGTTCCCCGCGGGGTAGCGGGGGGTCATACAATGAGCAGTACTTC
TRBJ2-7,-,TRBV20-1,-,CSANAITNEQYF,TGCAGTGCTAATGCGATCACCAACGAGCAGTACTTC
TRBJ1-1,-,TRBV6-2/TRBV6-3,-,CVSSYAFRNTEAFF,TGTGTCAGCAGTTACGCCTTCAGGAACACTGAAGCTTTCTTT
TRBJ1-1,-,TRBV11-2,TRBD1,CASSLTGRGIEAFF,TGTGCCAGCAGTTTGACAGGGAGAGGAATTGAAGCTTTCTTT
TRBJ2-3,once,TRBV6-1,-,CASTGLVGGLIDTQYF,TGTGCCAGCACCGGACTAGTGGGGGGCCTCATAGATACGCAGTATTTT
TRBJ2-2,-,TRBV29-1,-,CSVVARNTWELFF,TGCAGCGTTGTAGCCAGGAACACCTGGGAGCTATTTTTT
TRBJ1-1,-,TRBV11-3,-,CASSLTANLYGRNTEAIF,TGTGCCAGCAGCTTAACGGCGAATCTTTATGGTCGGAACACTGAAGCTATCTTT
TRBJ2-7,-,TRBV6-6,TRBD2,CASSREGGGYEQYF,TGTGCCAGCAGCAGGGAGGGAGGCGGGTACGAGCAGTACTTC
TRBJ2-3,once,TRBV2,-,CASSESTPADTQYF,TGTGCCAGCAGTGAATCGACCCCTGCAGATACGCAGTATTTT
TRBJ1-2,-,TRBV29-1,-,CSVEGLGVGFTF,TGCAGCGTTGAGGGGTTAGGGGTTGGCTTCACCTTC
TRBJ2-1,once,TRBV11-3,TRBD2,CASSLDRSAGVGNEQIF,TGTGCCAGCAGCTTAGATCGATCAGCGGGAGTAGGTAATGAGCAGATTTTC
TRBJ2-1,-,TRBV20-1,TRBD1,CTARVLGGQGEYFF,TGCACTGCTAGAGTTCTAGGGGGACAGGGTGAGTATTTCTTC
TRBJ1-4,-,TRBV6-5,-,CTSSYTTGANEKLFF,TGTACCAGCAGTTACACAACCGGGGCAAATGAAAAACTGTTTTTT
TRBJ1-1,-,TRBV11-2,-,CARSLVGRCTEAYF,TGTGCCAGGAGCTTAGTTGGGAGGTGCACTGAAGCTTACTTT
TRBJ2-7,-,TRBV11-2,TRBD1,CASNLDRGVAIEQYF,TGTGCCAGCAACTTGGACAGGGGGGTGGCCATCGAGCAGTACTTC
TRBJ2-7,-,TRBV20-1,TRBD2,CSARHASGAYDHYF,TGCAGTGCTAGACACGCCAGCGGGGCCTACGATCATTACTTC
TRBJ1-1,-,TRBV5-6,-,CASSFLQGSEGFF,TGTGCCAGCAGCTTTCTTCAGGGCAGTGAGGGTTTCTTT